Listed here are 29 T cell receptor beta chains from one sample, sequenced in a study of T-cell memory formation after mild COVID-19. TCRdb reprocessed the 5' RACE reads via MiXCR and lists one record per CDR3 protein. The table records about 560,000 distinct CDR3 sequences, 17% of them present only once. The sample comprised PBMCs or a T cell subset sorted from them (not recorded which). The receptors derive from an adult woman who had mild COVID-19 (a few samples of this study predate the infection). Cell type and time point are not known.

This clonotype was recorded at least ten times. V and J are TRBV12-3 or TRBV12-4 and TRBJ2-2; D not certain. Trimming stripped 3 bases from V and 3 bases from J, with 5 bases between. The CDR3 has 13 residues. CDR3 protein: CASSFFDTGELFF. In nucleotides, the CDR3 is TGTGCCAGCAGTTTTTTTGACACCGGGGAGCTGTTTTTT.

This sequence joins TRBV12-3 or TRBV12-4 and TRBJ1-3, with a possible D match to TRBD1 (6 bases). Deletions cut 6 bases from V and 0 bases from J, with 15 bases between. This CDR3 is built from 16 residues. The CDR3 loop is CASRPWGANSGNTIYF. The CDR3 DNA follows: TGTGCCAGCAGGCCTTGGGGGGCAAACTCTGGAAACACCATATATTTT.

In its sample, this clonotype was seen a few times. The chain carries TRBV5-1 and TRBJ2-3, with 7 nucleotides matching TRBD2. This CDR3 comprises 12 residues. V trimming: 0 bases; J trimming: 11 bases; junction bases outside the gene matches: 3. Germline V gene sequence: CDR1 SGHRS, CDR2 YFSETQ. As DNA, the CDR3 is TGCGCCAGCAGCTTGGGGCTAGCGGAGCAGTATTTT. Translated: CASSLGLAEQYF. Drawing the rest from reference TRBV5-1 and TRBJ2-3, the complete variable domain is KAGVTQTPRYLIKTRGQQVTLSCSPISGHRSVSWYQQTPGQGLQFLFEYFSETQRNKGNFPGRFSGRQFSNSRSEMNVSTLELGDSALYLCASSLGLAEQYFGPGTRLTVL.

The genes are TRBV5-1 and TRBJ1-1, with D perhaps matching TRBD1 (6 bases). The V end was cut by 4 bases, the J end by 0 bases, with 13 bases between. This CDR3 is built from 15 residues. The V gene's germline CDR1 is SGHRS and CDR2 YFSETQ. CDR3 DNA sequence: TGCGCCAGCAGCGCACGGGGGCGTGTGAACACTGAAGCTTTCTTT. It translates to CASSARGRVNTEAFF.

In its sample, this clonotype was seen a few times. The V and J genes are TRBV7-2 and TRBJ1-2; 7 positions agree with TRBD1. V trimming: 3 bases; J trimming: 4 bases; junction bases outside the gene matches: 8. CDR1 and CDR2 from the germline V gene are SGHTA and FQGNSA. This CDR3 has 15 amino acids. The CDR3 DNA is TGTGCCAGCAGCTTCAGACAGGGTGCGACCTATGGCTACACCTTC. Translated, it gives CASSFRQGATYGYTF.

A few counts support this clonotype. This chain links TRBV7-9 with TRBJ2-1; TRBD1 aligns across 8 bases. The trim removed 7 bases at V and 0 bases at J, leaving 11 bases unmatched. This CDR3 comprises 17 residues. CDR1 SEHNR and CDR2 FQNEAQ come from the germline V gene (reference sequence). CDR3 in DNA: TGTGCCAGCACCCCACCGGGACAGGAGGGCTCCTACAATGAGCAGTTCTTC. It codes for CASTPPGQEGSYNEQFF.

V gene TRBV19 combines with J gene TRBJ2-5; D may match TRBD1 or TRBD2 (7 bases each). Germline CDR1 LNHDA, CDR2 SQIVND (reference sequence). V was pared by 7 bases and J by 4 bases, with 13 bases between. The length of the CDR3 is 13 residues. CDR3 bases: TGTGCCAGTAAGCTCAGGGGGGGAGAGACCCAGTACTTC. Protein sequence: CASKLRGGETQYF.

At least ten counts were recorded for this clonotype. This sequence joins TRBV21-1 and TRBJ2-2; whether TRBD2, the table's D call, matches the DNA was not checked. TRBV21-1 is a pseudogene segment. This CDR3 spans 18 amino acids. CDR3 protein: CASSRAFSAGGNTGELFF. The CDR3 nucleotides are TGTGCCAGTAGTAGGGCCTTCAGCGCGGGAGGAAACACCGGGGAGCTGTTTTTT.

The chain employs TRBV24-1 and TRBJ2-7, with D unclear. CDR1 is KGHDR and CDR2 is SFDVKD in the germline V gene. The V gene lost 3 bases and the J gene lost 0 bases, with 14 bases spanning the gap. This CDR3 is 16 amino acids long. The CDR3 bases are TGTGCCACCAGTGATGGGGATGGAAGCAGCTCCTACGAGCAGTACTTC. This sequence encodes CATSDGDGSSSYEQYF.

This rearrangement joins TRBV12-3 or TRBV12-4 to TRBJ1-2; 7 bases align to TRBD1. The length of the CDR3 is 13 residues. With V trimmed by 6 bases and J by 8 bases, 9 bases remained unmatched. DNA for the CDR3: TGTGCCAGCAGCTTCACACGACAGGGAGGCTACACCTTC. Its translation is CASSFTRQGGYTF.

The CDR3 DNA follows: TGTGCCAGCAGCCGTACTACAGAGCCTCCTAACTATGGCTACACCTTC. Protein sequence: CASSRTTEPPNYGYTF. The chain couples TRBV7-9 to TRBJ1-2; no clear D gene. Germline V gives CDR1 SEHNR, CDR2 FQNEAQ (reference sequence). CDR3 length: 16 residues. Trimming pared 5 bases from V and 0 bases from J, leaving 16 bases between.

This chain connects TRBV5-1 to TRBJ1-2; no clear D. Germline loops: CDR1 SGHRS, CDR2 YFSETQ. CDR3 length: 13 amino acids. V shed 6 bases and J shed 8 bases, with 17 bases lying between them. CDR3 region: CASTLALGQGYTF. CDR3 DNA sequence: TGCGCCAGCACCCTCGCCCTTGGGCAGGGCTACACCTTC. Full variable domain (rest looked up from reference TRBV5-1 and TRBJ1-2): KAGVTQTPRYLIKTRGQQVTLSCSPISGHRSVSWYQQTPGQGLQFLFEYFSETQRNKGNFPGRFSGRQFSNSRSEMNVSTLELGDSALYLCASTLALGQGYTFGSGTRLTVV.

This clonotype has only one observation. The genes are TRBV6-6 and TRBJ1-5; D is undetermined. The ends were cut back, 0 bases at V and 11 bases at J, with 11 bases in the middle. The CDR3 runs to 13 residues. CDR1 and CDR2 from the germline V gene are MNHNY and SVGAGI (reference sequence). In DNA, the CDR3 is TGTGCCAGCAGTTACTCCGAAATCAGTGCCCAGCATTTT. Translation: CASSYSEISAQHF.

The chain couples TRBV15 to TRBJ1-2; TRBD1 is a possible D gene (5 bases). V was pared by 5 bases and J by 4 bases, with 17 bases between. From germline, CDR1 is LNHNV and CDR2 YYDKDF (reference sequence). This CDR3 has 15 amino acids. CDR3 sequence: CATSRGGGAAYGYTF. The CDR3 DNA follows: TGTGCCACCAGCCGTGGGGGAGGGGCTGCCTATGGCTACACCTTC.

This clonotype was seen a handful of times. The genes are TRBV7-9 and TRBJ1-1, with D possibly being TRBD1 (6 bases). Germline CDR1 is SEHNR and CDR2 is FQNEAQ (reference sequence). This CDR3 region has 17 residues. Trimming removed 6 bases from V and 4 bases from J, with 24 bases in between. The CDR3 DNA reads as TGTGCCAGCAGGTTATTTGGGGGCCGGGGTGTTGCCACTGAAGCTTTCTTT. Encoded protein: CASRLFGGRGVATEAFF.

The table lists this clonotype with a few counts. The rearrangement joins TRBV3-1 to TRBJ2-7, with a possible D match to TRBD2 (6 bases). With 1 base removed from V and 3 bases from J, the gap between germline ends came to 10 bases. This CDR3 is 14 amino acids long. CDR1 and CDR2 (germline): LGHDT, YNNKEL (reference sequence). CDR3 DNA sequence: TGTGCCAGCAGCCAAGTGGTTAGCGGCTACGAGCAGTACTTC. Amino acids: CASSQVVSGYEQYF.

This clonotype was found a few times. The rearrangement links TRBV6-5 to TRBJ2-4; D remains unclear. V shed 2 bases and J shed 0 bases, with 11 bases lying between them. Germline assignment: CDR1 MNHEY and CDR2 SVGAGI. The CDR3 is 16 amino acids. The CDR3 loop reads CASSYRAALAKNIQYF. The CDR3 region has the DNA TGTGCCAGCAGTTACAGGGCAGCTTTAGCCAAAAACATTCAGTACTTC.

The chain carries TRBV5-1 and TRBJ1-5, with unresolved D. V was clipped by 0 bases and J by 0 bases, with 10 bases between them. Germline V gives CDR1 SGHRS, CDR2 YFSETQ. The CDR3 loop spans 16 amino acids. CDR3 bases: TGCGCCAGCAGCTTGGGGCAAACGGGTAGCAATCAGCCCCAGCATTTT. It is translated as CASSLGQTGSNQPQHF.

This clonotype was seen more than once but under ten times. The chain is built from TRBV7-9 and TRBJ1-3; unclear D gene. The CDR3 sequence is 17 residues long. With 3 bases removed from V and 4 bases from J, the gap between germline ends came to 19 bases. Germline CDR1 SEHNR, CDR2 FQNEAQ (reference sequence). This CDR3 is CASSFLLMKSGGNTIYF. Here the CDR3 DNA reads TGTGCCAGCAGCTTCCTCTTGATGAAGAGCGGGGGAAACACCATATATTTT.

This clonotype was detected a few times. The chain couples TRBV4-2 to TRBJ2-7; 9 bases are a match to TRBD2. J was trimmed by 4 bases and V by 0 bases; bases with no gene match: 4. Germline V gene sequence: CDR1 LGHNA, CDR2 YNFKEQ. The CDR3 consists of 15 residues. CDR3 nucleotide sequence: TGTGCCAGCAGCCAAGACCTAGCGGGGTTTTACGAGCAGTACTTC. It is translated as CASSQDLAGFYEQYF.

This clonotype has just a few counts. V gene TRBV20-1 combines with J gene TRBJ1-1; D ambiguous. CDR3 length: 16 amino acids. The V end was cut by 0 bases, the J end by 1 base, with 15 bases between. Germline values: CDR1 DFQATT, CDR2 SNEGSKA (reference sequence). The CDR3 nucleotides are TGCAGTGCTAGAGAAAAGGGCGCAGCCCCGAACACTGAAGCTTTCTTT. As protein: CSAREKGAAPNTEAFF.

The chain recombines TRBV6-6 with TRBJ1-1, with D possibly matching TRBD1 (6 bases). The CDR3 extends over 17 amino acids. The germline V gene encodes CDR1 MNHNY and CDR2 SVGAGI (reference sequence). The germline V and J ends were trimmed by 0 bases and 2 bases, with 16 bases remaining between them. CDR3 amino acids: CASSYSLSGTYNTEAFF. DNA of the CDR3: TGTGCCAGCAGTTACTCGTTAAGCGGGACATATAACACTGAAGCTTTCTTT.

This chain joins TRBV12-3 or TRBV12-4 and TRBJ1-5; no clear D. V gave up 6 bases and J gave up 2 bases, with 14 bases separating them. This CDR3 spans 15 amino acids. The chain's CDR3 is CASSPPGWGNQPQHF. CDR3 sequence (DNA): TGTGCCAGCAGCCCCCCTGGATGGGGCAATCAGCCCCAGCATTTT.

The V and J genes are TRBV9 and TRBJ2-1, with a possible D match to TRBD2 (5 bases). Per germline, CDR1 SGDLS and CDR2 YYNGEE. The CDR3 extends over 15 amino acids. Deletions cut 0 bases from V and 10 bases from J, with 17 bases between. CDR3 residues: CASSVVRAGVEEQFF. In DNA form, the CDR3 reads TGTGCCAGCAGCGTAGTGCGGGCAGGCGTAGAGGAGCAGTTCTTC.

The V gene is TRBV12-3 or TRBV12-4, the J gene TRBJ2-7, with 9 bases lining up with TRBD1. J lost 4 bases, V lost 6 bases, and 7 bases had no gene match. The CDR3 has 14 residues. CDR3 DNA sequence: TGTGCCAGCAGATCGACAGGGGGTTCATACGAGCAGTACTTC. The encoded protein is CASRSTGGSYEQYF.

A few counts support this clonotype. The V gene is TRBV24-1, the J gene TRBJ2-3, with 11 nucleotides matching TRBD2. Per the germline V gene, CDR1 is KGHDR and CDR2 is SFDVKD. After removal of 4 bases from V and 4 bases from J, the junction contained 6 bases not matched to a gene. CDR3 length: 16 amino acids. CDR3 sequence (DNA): TGTGCCACCAGTGAAGCTAGCGGGAGGCACTCAGATACGCAGTATTTT. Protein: CATSEASGRHSDTQYF.

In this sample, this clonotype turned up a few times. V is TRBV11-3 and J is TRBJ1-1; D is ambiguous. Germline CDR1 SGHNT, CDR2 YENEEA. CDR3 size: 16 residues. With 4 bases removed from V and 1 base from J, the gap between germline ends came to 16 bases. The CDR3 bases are TGTGCCAGCAGCTCTTGGTCAGGCAGAAAGAACACTGAAGCTTTCTTT. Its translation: CASSSWSGRKNTEAFF. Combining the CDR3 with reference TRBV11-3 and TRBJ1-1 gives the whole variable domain EAGVVQSPRYKIIEKKQPVAFWCNPISGHNTLYWYLQNLGQGPELLIRYENEEAVDDSQLPKDRFSAERLKGVDSTLKIQPAELGDSAVYLCASSSWSGRKNTEAFFGQGTRLTVV.

The CDR3 reads CASSRGNRDNQPQHF. CDR3 nucleotide sequence: TGTGCCAGCAGCCGCGGTAACAGGGACAATCAGCCCCAGCATTTT. The rearrangement joins TRBV7-9 to TRBJ1-5, with D tentatively TRBD1 (6 bases). The CDR3 contains 15 residues. CDR1 is SEHNR and CDR2 is FQNEAQ in the germline V gene (reference sequence). The ends were cut back, 5 bases at V and 3 bases at J, with 14 bases in the middle. The full variable domain, rest sourced from reference TRBV7-9 and TRBJ1-5, is DTGVSQNPRHKITKRGQNVTFRCDPISEHNRLYWYRQTLGQGPEFLTYFQNEAQLEKSRLLSDRFSAERPKGSFSTLEIQRTEQGDSAMYLCASSRGNRDNQPQHFGDGTRLSIL.

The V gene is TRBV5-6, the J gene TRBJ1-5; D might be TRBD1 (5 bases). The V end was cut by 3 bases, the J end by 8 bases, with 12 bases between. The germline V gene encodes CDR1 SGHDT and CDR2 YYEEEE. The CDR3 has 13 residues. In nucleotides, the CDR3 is TGTGCCAGCAGCTCCGGGGGTGGGAAGCCCCAGCATTTT. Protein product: CASSSGGGKPQHF. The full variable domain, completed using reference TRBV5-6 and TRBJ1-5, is DAGVTQSPTHLIKTRGQQVTLRCSPKSGHDTVSWYQQALGQGPQFIFQYYEEEERQRGNFPDRFSGHQFPNYSSELNVNALLLGDSALYLCASSSGGGKPQHFGDGTRLSIL.